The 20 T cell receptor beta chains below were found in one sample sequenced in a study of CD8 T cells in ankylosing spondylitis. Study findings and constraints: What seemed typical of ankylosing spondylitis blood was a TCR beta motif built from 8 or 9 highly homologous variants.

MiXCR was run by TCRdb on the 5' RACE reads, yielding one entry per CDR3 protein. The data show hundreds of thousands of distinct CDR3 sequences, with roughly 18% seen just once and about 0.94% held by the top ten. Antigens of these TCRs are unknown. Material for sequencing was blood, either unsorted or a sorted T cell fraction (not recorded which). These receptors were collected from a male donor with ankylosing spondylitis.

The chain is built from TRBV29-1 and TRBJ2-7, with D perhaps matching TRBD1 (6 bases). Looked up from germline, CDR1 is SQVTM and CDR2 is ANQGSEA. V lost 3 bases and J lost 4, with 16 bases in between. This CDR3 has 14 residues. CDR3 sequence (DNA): TGCAGCGTTGAGTGGACAGCCGAGGGGTACGAGCAGTACTTC. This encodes CSVEWTAEGYEQYF.

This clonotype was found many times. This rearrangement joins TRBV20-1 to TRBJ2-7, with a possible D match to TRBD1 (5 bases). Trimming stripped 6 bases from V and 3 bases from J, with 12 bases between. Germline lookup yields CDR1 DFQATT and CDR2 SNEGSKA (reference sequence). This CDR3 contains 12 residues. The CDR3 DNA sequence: TGCAGTGCCAGACAGTCAAACTACGAGCAGTACTTC. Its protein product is CSARQSNYEQYF.

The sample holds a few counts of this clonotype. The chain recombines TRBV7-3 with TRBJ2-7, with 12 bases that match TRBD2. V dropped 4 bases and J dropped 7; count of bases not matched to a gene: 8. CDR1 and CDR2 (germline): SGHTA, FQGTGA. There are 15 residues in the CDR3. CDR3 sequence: CASSSPAGLAGEQYF. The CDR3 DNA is TGTGCCAGCAGCTCACCCGCCGGACTAGCGGGAGAGCAGTACTTC.

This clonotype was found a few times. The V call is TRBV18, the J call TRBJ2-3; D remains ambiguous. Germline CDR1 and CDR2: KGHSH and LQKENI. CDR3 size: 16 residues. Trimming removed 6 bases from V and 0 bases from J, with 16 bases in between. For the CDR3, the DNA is TGTGCCAGCTCCGAGTCTGGCGGAGTAAGCACAGATACGCAGTATTTT. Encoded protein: CASSESGGVSTDTQYF.

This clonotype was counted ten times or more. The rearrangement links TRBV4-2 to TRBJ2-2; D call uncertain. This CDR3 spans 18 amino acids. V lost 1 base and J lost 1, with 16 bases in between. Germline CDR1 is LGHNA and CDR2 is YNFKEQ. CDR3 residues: CASSQAIGQKMNTGELFF. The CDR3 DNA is TGTGCCAGCAGCCAAGCCATAGGGCAAAAGATGAACACCGGGGAGCTGTTTTTT.

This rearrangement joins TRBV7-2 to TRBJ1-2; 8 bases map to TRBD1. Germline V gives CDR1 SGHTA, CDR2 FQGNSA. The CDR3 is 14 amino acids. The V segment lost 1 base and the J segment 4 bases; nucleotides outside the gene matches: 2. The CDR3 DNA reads TGTGCCAGCAGCTTAGACCAGGGGGCCTATGGCTACACCTTC. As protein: CASSLDQGAYGYTF.

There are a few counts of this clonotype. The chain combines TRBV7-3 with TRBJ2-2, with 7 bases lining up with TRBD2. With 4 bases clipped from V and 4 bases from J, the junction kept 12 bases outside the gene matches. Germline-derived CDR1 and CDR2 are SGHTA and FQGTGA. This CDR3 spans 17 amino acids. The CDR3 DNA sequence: TGTGCCAGCAGCTCCTCCGGGACTACTCAGTCCACCGGGGAGCTGTTTTTT. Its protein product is CASSSSGTTQSTGELFF.

The CDR3 loop reads CASRRTGGETQYF. As DNA, the CDR3 is TGTGCCAGCAGAAGGACAGGGGGGGAGACCCAGTACTTC. The chain carries TRBV6-1 and TRBJ2-5; 10 bases are a match to TRBD1. Germline trimming cut 6 bases from V and 5 bases from J; bases unmatched to any gene: 3. The germline CDR1 and CDR2 sequences are MNHNS and SASEGT. The CDR3 is 13 residues long.

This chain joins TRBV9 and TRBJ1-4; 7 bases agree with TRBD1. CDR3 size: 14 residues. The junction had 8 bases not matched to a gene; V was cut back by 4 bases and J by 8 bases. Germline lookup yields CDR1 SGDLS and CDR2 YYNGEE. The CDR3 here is CASSRTQGGEKLFF. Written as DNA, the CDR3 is TGTGCCAGCAGCCGGACTCAGGGGGGGGAAAAACTGTTTTTT.

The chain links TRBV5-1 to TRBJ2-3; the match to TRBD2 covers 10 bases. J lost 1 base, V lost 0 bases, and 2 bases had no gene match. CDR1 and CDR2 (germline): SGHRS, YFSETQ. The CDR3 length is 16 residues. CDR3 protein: CASSLEAGGRTDTQYF. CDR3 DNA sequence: TGCGCCAGCAGCTTGGAAGCGGGAGGGCGCACAGATACGCAGTATTTT. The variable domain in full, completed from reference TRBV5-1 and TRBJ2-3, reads KAGVTQTPRYLIKTRGQQVTLSCSPISGHRSVSWYQQTPGQGLQFLFEYFSETQRNKGNFPGRFSGRQFSNSRSEMNVSTLELGDSALYLCASSLEAGGRTDTQYFGPGTRLTVL.

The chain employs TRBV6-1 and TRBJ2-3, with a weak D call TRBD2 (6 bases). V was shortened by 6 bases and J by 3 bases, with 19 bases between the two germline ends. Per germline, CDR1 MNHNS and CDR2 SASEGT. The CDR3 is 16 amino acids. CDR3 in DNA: TGTGCCAGCAGCCGCAGAGGAGCGGGCGGAACAGATACGCAGTATTTT. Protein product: CASSRRGAGGTDTQYF.

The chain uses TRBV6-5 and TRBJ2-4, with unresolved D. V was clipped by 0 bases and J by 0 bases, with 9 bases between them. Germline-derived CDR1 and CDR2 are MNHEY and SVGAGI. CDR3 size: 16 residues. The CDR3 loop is CASSYSQQLAKNIQYF. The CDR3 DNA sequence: TGTGCCAGCAGTTACTCGCAACAGCTAGCCAAAAACATTCAGTACTTC.

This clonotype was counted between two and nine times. In DNA form, the CDR3 reads TGCAGTGCCGGACAGGGTGGAGAGACCCAGTACTTC. Its protein is CSAGQGGETQYF. The rearrangement joins TRBV20-1 to TRBJ2-5, with 8 bases fitting TRBD1. The CDR3 runs to 12 residues. In germline, CDR1 is DFQATT, CDR2 SNEGSKA (reference sequence). V shed 6 bases, J shed 4 bases, and the junction held 4 bases outside the gene matches.

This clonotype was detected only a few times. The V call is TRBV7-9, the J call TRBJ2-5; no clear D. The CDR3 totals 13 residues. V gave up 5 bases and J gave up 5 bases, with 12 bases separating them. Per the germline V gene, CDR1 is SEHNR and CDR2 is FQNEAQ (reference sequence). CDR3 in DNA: TGTGCCAGCAGCCCCGTGAAGACCGAGACCCAGTACTTC. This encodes CASSPVKTETQYF.

Here the CDR3 DNA reads TGTGCCAGCAGCCTGACCTTCATCGAAGCTTTCTTT. Encoded protein: CASSLTFIEAFF. The chain combines TRBV11-2 with TRBJ1-1; D is unclear. Between the trimmed V and J ends, which lost 5 bases and 8 bases, there was a span of 12 bases. Germline CDR1 reads SGHAT; CDR2 reads FQNNGV. The CDR3 extends over 12 amino acids. The whole variable domain, filled in from reference TRBV11-2 and TRBJ1-1, reads EAGVAQSPRYKIIEKRQSVAFWCNPISGHATLYWYQQILGQGPKLLIQFQNNGVVDDSQLPKDRFSAERLKGVDSTLKIQPAKLEDSAVYLCASSLTFIEAFFGQGTRLTVV.

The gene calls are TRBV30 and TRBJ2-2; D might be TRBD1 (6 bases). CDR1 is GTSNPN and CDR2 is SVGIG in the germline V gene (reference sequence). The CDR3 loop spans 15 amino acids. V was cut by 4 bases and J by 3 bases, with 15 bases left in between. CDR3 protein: CAWTLGARDTGELFF. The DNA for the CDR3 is TGTGCCTGGACACTGGGGGCGAGGGACACCGGGGAGCTGTTTTTT.

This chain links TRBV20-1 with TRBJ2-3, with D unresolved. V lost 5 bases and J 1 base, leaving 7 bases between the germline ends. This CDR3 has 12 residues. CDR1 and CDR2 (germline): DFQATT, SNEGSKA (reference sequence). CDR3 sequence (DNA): TGCAGTGCTGGTAGGGGCACAGATACGCAGTATTTT. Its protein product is CSAGRGTDTQYF.

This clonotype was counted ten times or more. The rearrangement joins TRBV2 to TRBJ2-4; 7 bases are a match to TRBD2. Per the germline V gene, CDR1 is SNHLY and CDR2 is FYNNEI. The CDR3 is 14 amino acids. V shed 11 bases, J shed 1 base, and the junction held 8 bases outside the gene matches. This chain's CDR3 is CAAEVGGAKNIQYF. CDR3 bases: TGTGCCGCGGAGGTGGGAGGGGCCAAAAACATTCAGTACTTC.

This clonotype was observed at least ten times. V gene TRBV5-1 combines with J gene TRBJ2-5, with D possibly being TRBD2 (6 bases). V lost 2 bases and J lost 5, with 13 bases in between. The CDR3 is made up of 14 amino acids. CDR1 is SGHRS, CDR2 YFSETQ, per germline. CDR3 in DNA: TGCGCCAGCAGCTTATCCGGGAGTCGTGAGACCCAGTACTTC. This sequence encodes CASSLSGSRETQYF.

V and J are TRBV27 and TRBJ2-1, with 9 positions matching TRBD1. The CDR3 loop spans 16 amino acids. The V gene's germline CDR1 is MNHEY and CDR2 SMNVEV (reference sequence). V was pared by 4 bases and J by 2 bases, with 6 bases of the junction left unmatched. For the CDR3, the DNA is TGTGCCAGCAGTTGGGACAGGGTCCCCCCCTACAATGAGCAGTTCTTC. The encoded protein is CASSWDRVPPYNEQFF.